This T cell receptor (beta chain) is drawn from a study of T-cell reconstitution after alpha-beta-depleted transplantation in children. This clonotype appeared many times. The germline V and J ends were trimmed by 5 bases and 4 bases, with 13 bases remaining between them. This CDR3 comprises 14 residues. Per germline, CDR1 SGHTA and CDR2 FQGNSA. Using unique molecular identifiers, the investigators prepared the TCRbeta library. TCRdb recomputed calls from the PCR reads with MiXCR, one row per CDR3 protein. The sample shows a few hundred thousand distinct CDR3 sequences, 13% of them seen only once. V gene TRBV7-2 combines with J gene TRBJ2-3; D remains unclear. The TCR was taken from a human donor who donated a stem cell graft to a child with Fanconi anemia. This specimen was PBMCs, taken from the stem cell graft. The CDR3 bases are TGTGCCAGCAGCATCGGGTCCGGAGCAGATACGCAGTATTTT. Translation: CASSIGSGADTQYF.